This is a list of T cell receptor beta chains from one sample in a study of blood T cell repertoires in COVID-19. TCRdb's table, derived via immunoSEQ multiplex PCR, lists solely in-frame clones and lacks some. The sample yields approximately 150,000 clones, 84% seen once. Input material: peripheral blood. These receptors all stem from a human donor in a cohort sampled during active COVID-19. Each CDR3 is given with its conserved first and last residue. D genes are given only for firm matches. Clone size is shown for a subset of rows, as once, few, many or a class of expanded clone.

d_call,v_call,clone_size,j_call,cdr3_nt,cdr3_aa
NA,TRBV19,NA,TRBJ2-5,TGTGCCAGTAGTCCCACCCTGAGGGAGACCCAGTACTTC,CASSPTLRETQYF
NA,TRBV6-6,NA,TRBJ2-3,TGTGCCAGCAGTTACGGACAGTTCACAGATACGCAGTATTTT,CASSYGQFTDTQYF
NA,TRBV9,NA,TRBJ2-5,TGTGCCAGCAGCGTAGAATCCCGCCTCGGGGAGACCCAGTACTTC,CASSVESRLGETQYF
NA,TRBV21-1,once,TRBJ1-1,TGTGCCAGCAGCAAAGTGTTCGGCAGGGGGCGGACTGAAGCTTTCTTT,CASSKVFGRGRTEAFF
TRBD2,TRBV28,NA,TRBJ2-3,TGTGCCAGCAACTCGGGTAGCGGGGTATGGGGCACAGATACGCAGTATTTT,CASNSGSGVWGTDTQYF
NA,TRBV6-5,NA,TRBJ2-3,TGTGCCAGCTTGGCGGAAATCACAGATACGCAGTATTTT,CASLAEITDTQYF
NA,TRBV7-2,NA,TRBJ2-5,TGTGCCAGCAGCTTAGCTTGGGGGCCGGAGACCCAGTACTTC,CASSLAWGPETQYF
NA,TRBV12-3/TRBV12-4,NA,TRBJ1-5,TGTGCCAGCAGTCAGGGCCTCAAGGGACCCCAGCATTTT,CASSQGLKGPQHF
TRBD1,TRBV5-4,NA,TRBJ2-2,TGTGCCAGCAGCCTGGGACAGGGGGCCGGGGAGCTGTTTTTT,CASSLGQGAGELFF
NA,TRBV27,NA,TRBJ1-1,TGTGCCAGCAGTTTCGACACCTTCACTGAAGCTTTCTTT,CASSFDTFTEAFF
TRBD2,TRBV10-3,NA,TRBJ2-1,TGTGCCATCAGTGATCTAGCGGGGGACAATGAGCAGTTCTTC,CAISDLAGDNEQFF
NA,TRBV7-2,NA,TRBJ1-4,TGTGCCAGCACCTTGGGCGTCACGAGTGAAAAACTGTTTTTT,CASTLGVTSEKLFF
NA,TRBV11-2,NA,TRBJ1-5,TGTGCCAGCAGCTTAGATCCACTTAGCAATCAGCCCCAGCATTTT,CASSLDPLSNQPQHF
NA,TRBV28,once,TRBJ1-4,TGTGCCAGCAGTTTAAGTACAGGTCCTAATGAAAAACTGTTTTTT,CASSLSTGPNEKLFF
NA,TRBV7-9,NA,TRBJ1-3,TGTGCCAGCAGCCTGGAGGGAGTGGGGACCATATATTTT,CASSLEGVGTIYF
TRBD1,TRBV9,NA,TRBJ1-2,TGTGCCAGCAGCGCCTATTGGACAGGATTGGGCTATGGCTACACCTTC,CASSAYWTGLGYGYTF
NA,TRBV25-1,NA,TRBJ2-3,TGTGCCAGCAGTGAACAAAGCTTCCGGGGAGATACGCAGTATTTT,CASSEQSFRGDTQYF
NA,TRBV5-6,NA,TRBJ2-2,TGTGCCAGCAGCTACCCGGGAGAGGCCGGGGAGCTGTTTTTT,CASSYPGEAGELFF
NA,TRBV4-1,NA,TRBJ2-3,TGCGCCAGCAGCTCTTACGGGCAGGGTAGCACAGATACGCAGTATTTT,CASSSYGQGSTDTQYF
TRBD1,TRBV5-1,NA,TRBJ2-3,TGCGCCAGCAGCCCTGGGGACAGGGATGCAGATACGCAGTATTTT,CASSPGDRDADTQYF
NA,TRBV7-2,NA,TRBJ1-4,TGTGCCAGCAGCTTAGAGGCCGCCGCGGGAAAACTGTTTTTT,CASSLEAAAGKLFF
TRBD1,TRBV6-6,NA,TRBJ1-2,TGTGCCAGCAGAATAAGACAGGGGGATTATGGCTACACCTTC,CASRIRQGDYGYTF
TRBD1,TRBV27,NA,TRBJ2-1,TGTGCCAGCAGTTTAGGGACAGGGGGCGGCGATGAGCAGTTCTTC,CASSLGTGGGDEQFF
TRBD1,TRBV6-6,NA,TRBJ2-7,TGTGCCAGCACCCCGGGACAGGGGTCCTACGAGCAGTACTTC,CASTPGQGSYEQYF
NA,TRBV24-1,NA,TRBJ1-5,TGTGCCACCAGTGATTTGGAACAGGCAGATCAGCCCCAGCATTTT,CATSDLEQADQPQHF
NA,TRBV6-2/TRBV6-3,NA,TRBJ2-5,TGTGCCAGCAGTTGGACCCAGGGTGGGGAGACCCAGTACTTC,CASSWTQGGETQYF
TRBD1,TRBV3-1/TRBV3-2,NA,TRBJ1-1,TGTGCCAGCAGCGGAAATCGGGACAGGAACACTGAAGCTTTCTTT,CASSGNRDRNTEAFF
NA,TRBV6-4,NA,TRBJ1-1,TGTGCCAGCAGTGACGCACAGATGAACACTGAAGCTTTCTTT,CASSDAQMNTEAFF
NA,TRBV7-2,NA,TRBJ2-1,TGTGCCAGCAGCTCCCAGGCGGGACGAAATGAGCAGTTCTTC,CASSSQAGRNEQFF
NA,TRBV5-1,NA,TRBJ2-3,TGCGCCAGCAGCTCTCCGAGCACAGATACGCAGTATTTT,CASSSPSTDTQYF
TRBD2,TRBV6-5,NA,TRBJ2-5,TGTGCCAGCAGTTACCGACTAGCGGGGGTCCAAGAGACCCAGTACTTC,CASSYRLAGVQETQYF
TRBD1,TRBV11-1,NA,TRBJ2-3,TGTGCCAGCAGCATAGAACCGCCGGACAGGGACGGTGAGCAGTATTTT,CASSIEPPDRDGEQYF
TRBD1,TRBV19,NA,TRBJ1-3,TGTGCCAGTAGTACCGGGACAGGGGGTGACACCATATATTTT,CASSTGTGGDTIYF
TRBD1,TRBV28,NA,TRBJ1-3,TGTGCCAGCAGTAGACCCGGGACAGGGGCCGTCTCTGGAAACACCATATATTTT,CASSRPGTGAVSGNTIYF
NA,TRBV18,NA,TRBJ2-5,TGTGCCAGCTCACCAGTACTGGGAGATGGGACCCAGTACTTC,CASSPVLGDGTQYF
TRBD2,TRBV30,few,TRBJ2-1,TGTGCCTGGAGTTGGGGGGGGAACAATGAGCAGTTCTTC,CAWSWGGNNEQFF
NA,TRBV4-2,NA,TRBJ1-5,TGTGCCAGCAGCCAAGATGCAGGGAATAATCAGCCCCAGCATTTT,CASSQDAGNNQPQHF
TRBD2,TRBV5-1,NA,TRBJ2-1,TGCGCCAGCAGCTTGGCCGGGGCGGGAGGGGTTGATGAGCAGTTCTTC,CASSLAGAGGVDEQFF
NA,TRBV19,NA,TRBJ2-7,TGTGCCACCCGGGGAAAGGCATCGAGCTCCTACGAGCAGTACTTC,CATRGKASSSYEQYF
NA,TRBV6-5,NA,TRBJ1-1,TGTGCCAGCACCCAACGCGCAGGGAACACTGAAGCTTTCTTT,CASTQRAGNTEAFF
TRBD1,TRBV28,NA,TRBJ1-4,TGTGCCAGCAGTTTTAACGGTCAGGGGGCATTTACTAATGAAAAACTGTTTTTT,CASSFNGQGAFTNEKLFF
TRBD2,TRBV9,NA,TRBJ2-3,TGTGCCAGCAGCCCCAGAGGTAGCGGGAGTCCAGATACGCAGTATTTT,CASSPRGSGSPDTQYF
NA,TRBV7-6,NA,TRBJ2-7,TGTGCCAGCAGCCCGGCGGTGACAGGACCCTGGGAGCAGTACTTC,CASSPAVTGPWEQYF
NA,TRBV5-8,NA,TRBJ2-1,TGTGCCAGCAGCCATGGGACAGAGCAGTTCTTC,CASSHGTEQFF
TRBD2,TRBV29-1,NA,TRBJ2-3,TGCAGCGTTGTGCCTAGCGGGAGTCACACAGATACGCAGTATTTT,CSVVPSGSHTDTQYF
NA,TRBV5-4,once,TRBJ2-2,TGTGCCAGCAGCCCGGACGGTCCCGCTGAGGGCGGGGAGCTGTTTTTT,CASSPDGPAEGGELFF
NA,TRBV6-1,NA,TRBJ2-7,TGTGCCAGCAGTGATGAGGGGACTGGTAGCTCCTACGAGCAGTACTTC,CASSDEGTGSSYEQYF
NA,TRBV5-1,NA,TRBJ2-5,TGCGCCAGCAGCTTGTCTGGGCTGCAAGAGACCCAGTACTTC,CASSLSGLQETQYF
TRBD1,TRBV13,NA,TRBJ2-5,TGTGCCAGCAGCTCTTGGACAGGGGGGTCCCAAGAGACCCAGTACTTC,CASSSWTGGSQETQYF
TRBD2,TRBV30,NA,TRBJ2-1,TGTGCCTGGAGCACCACTAGCGGACACTACAATGAGCAGTTCTTC,CAWSTTSGHYNEQFF
TRBD1,TRBV6-5,NA,TRBJ2-5,TGTGCCAGCAGGACCGGGACAGAAGAGACCCAGTACTTC,CASRTGTEETQYF
TRBD1,TRBV6-5,NA,TRBJ1-5,TGTGCCAGCAGTATTACAGGGGACAGGCCCCAGCATTTT,CASSITGDRPQHF
NA,TRBV28,NA,TRBJ1-3,TGTGCCAGCAGTCCGCCCGGGGACTCTGGAAACACCATATATTTT,CASSPPGDSGNTIYF
NA,TRBV18,once,TRBJ1-1,TGTGCCAGCTCACCCCGTGGGGCAGGGGTCATGAACACTGAAGCTTTCTTT,CASSPRGAGVMNTEAFF
TRBD1,TRBV27,NA,TRBJ2-2,TGTGCCAGCAGTTCCCCGGGACAGGGGGACGGGGAGCTGTTTTTT,CASSSPGQGDGELFF